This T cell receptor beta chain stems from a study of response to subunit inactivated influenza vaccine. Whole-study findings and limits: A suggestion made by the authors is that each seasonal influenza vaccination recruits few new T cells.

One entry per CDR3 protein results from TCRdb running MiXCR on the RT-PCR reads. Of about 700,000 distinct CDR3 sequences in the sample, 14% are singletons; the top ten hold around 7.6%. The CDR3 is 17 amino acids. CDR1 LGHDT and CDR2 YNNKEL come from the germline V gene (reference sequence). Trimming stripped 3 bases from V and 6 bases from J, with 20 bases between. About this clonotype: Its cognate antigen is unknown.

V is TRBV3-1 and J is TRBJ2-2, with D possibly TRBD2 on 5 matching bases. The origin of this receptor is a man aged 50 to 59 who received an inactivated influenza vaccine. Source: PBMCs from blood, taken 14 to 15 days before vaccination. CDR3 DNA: TGTGCCAGCAGCCAGTTATATGCCCGGGATCAGGCCGGGGAGCTGTTTTTT. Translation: CASSQLYARDQAGELFF.